Presented here are 27 T cell receptor beta chains from one specimen sequenced in a study of blood T cell repertoires in COVID-19. TCRdb's copy holds only in-frame clones and misses some; the assay was immunoSEQ multiplex PCR. The sample yields 250,000 to 350,000 clones, 70% to 85% seen once. Input material: peripheral blood. The receptors were gathered from a human donor with COVID-19, enrolled during active disease. The donor label of this sample is uncertain.

The rearrangement links TRBV10-3 to TRBJ2-7; the D gene is possibly TRBD1 (5 bases). CDR3 length: 13 residues. Germline-derived CDR1 and CDR2 are ENHRY and SYGVKD. The V gene lost 4 bases and the J gene lost 3 bases, with 10 bases spanning the gap. The CDR3 region is CAISVTGDYEQYF. The CDR3 region has the DNA TGTGCCATCAGTGTTACAGGAGACTACGAGCAGTACTTC.

CDR3 loop: CASSSQGTRSMNTEAFF. CDR3 nucleotide sequence: TGTGCCAGCAGTTCACAGGGGACTAGAAGCATGAACACTGAAGCTTTCTTT. V and J are TRBV2 and TRBJ1-1; TRBD1 matches at 7 bases. The CDR3 extends over 17 amino acids. Germline assignment: CDR1 SNHLY and CDR2 FYNNEI. Trimming removed 5 bases from V and 0 bases from J; junction bases left unmatched: 12.

J is TRBJ2-1 and V is TRBV5-1, with D maybe TRBD2 (6 bases). V lost 7 bases and J 3 bases, leaving 11 bases between the germline ends. The CDR3 covers 13 residues. Germline lookup yields CDR1 SGHRS and CDR2 YFSETQ. The CDR3 DNA sequence: TGCGCCAGCCACCTTAGCGGCTACAATGAGCAGTTCTTC. It specifies CASHLSGYNEQFF.

The genes are TRBV18 and TRBJ1-3, with D possibly matching TRBD1 (5 bases). The CDR3 consists of 15 residues. The V end lost 6 bases, the J end lost 1 base, and 13 bases lay between the germline ends. The V gene's germline CDR1 is KGHSH and CDR2 LQKENI. CDR3 sequence (DNA): TGTGCCAGCTCGGCCCTGGGGGGATCTGGAAACACCATATATTTT. This gives the protein CASSALGGSGNTIYF.

The rearrangement joins TRBV7-2 to TRBJ2-7, with a weak D call TRBD2 (6 bases). CDR1 and CDR2 (germline): SGHTA, FQGNSA. Trimming stripped 1 base from V and 4 bases from J, with 14 bases between. This CDR3 contains 15 residues. CDR3 sequence: CASSLVPGREYEQYF. For the CDR3, the DNA is TGTGCCAGCAGCTTAGTTCCCGGGAGAGAGTACGAGCAGTACTTC.

This clone has only a few counts. This chain connects TRBV19 to TRBJ2-4; TRBD1 agrees at 7 bases. The CDR3 runs 15 residues. The V segment lost 5 bases and the J segment 3 bases; nucleotides outside the gene matches: 7. Germline CDR1 is LNHDA and CDR2 is SQIVND (reference sequence). This chain's CDR3 is CASSDLGQDKNIQYF. The CDR3 nucleotides read TGTGCCAGTAGTGATTTAGGACAGGACAAAAACATTCAGTACTTC.

The chain combines TRBV7-9 with TRBJ2-7; perhaps TRBD2 as D (6 bases). Germline CDR1 SEHNR, CDR2 FQNEAQ (reference sequence). V was cut by 7 bases and J by 3 bases, with 10 bases left in between. The CDR3 loop spans 12 amino acids. The CDR3: CASTGEVYEQYF. The DNA for the CDR3 is TGTGCCAGCACGGGGGAGGTCTACGAGCAGTACTTC.

This chain links TRBV7-2 with TRBJ2-7; 10 nucleotides agree with TRBD2. The junction had 11 bases not matched to a gene; V was cut back by 4 bases and J by 2 bases. Germline loops: CDR1 SGHTA, CDR2 FQGNSA. The CDR3 totals 17 residues. CDR3 protein: CASSSSRLAGHAYEQYF. As DNA, the CDR3 is TGTGCCAGCAGCTCGTCCAGACTAGCGGGCCACGCCTACGAGCAGTACTTC.

This clone was observed once. The V and J genes are TRBV18 and TRBJ1-1; TRBD1 aligns across 7 bases. The CDR3 has 16 residues. The V gene's germline CDR1 is KGHSH and CDR2 LQKENI. V shed 2 bases, J shed 2 bases, and the junction held 8 bases outside the gene matches. CDR3 bases: TGTGCCAGCTCACCAATACAGGGGACACATAACACTGAAGCTTTCTTT. Amino acid sequence: CASSPIQGTHNTEAFF.

Only one count was recorded for this clone. The rearrangement links TRBV9 to TRBJ1-1; 10 positions match TRBD1. CDR1 is SGDLS and CDR2 is YYNGEE in the germline V gene. The CDR3 has 14 amino acids. V trimming: 3 bases; J trimming: 3 bases; junction bases outside the gene matches: 2. The CDR3, as DNA: TGTGCCAGCAGCGGTGGACAGGGGGACACTGAAGCTTTCTTT. Encoded protein: CASSGGQGDTEAFF.

This clone has only one observation. The V call is TRBV7-2, the J call TRBJ2-7, with D possibly matching TRBD1 (6 bases). This CDR3 region has 15 residues. Germline V gives CDR1 SGHTA, CDR2 FQGNSA. V gave up 7 bases and J gave up 5 bases, with 21 bases separating them. Here the CDR3 reads CASKPTGTPGDEQYF. DNA for the CDR3: TGTGCCAGCAAACCTACAGGGACCCCAGGGGACGAGCAGTACTTC.

The chain employs TRBV5-1 and TRBJ2-7, with D unresolved. V dropped 2 bases and J dropped 5 bases, with 11 bases sitting between them. The germline V gene has CDR1 SGHRS and CDR2 YFSETQ. This CDR3 has 13 residues. The CDR3 region is CASSFITPNEQYF. In nucleotides, the CDR3 is TGCGCCAGCAGCTTTATTACTCCCAACGAGCAGTACTTC.

CDR3 amino acids: CASSEEPAGGTYNEQFF. The CDR3 region has the DNA TGTGCCAGCAGTGAAGAACCAGCGGGAGGAACCTACAATGAGCAGTTCTTC. This chain uses TRBV6-1 with TRBJ2-1; 9 positions agree with TRBD2. Germline lookup yields CDR1 MNHNS and CDR2 SASEGT. CDR3 length: 17 residues. The V and J ends lost 1 base and 2 bases, in that order; junction bases with no gene match: 6.

The CDR3 sequence is CASNSRTGGGSETQYF. CDR3 in DNA: TGTGCCAGTAATAGCCGGACAGGAGGGGGATCAGAGACCCAGTACTTC. The rearrangement uses TRBV18 and TRBJ2-5; tentative D call: TRBD1 (7 bases). Germline V gene data show CDR1 as KGHSH and CDR2 as LQKENI. Trimming removed 9 bases at V and 4 bases at J, with 24 bases between. The CDR3 runs 16 residues.

On this clone: The sample contains more than one DNA sequence encoding this CDR3. The genes are TRBV24-1 and TRBJ2-7; D remains ambiguous. The CDR3 is 12 amino acids. The V end lost 7 bases, the J end lost 1 base, and 7 bases lay between the germline ends. Looked up from germline, CDR1 is KGHDR and CDR2 is SFDVKD. CDR3 DNA: TGTGCCACCAGCGACTCGTCCTACGAGCAGTACTTC. As protein: CATSDSSYEQYF.

The CDR3 loop reads CASSPQGIREKLFF. The CDR3 coding sequence is TGTGCCAGCAGCCCCCAGGGAATTCGAGAAAAACTGTTTTTT. The chain links TRBV6-5 to TRBJ1-4, with D perhaps matching TRBD1 (5 bases). From germline, CDR1 is MNHEY and CDR2 SVGAGI. Trimming took 6 bases from V and 8 from J, leaving 16 bases between them. There are 14 residues in the CDR3.

The chain is built from TRBV5-1 and TRBJ1-1; the match to TRBD1 covers 10 bases. Germline V gives CDR1 SGHRS, CDR2 YFSETQ. This CDR3 contains 15 residues. The junction had 4 bases not matched to a gene; V was cut back by 0 bases and J by 5 bases. Here the CDR3 DNA reads TGCGCCAGCAGCTTGGGGGGACAGGGGTTTACTGAAGCTTTCTTT. Residues: CASSLGGQGFTEAFF.

V is TRBV5-1 and J is TRBJ2-5, with 7 bases fitting TRBD2. The germline V gene encodes CDR1 SGHRS and CDR2 YFSETQ. The CDR3 has 14 amino acids. V was pared by 4 bases and J by 5 bases, with 8 bases of the junction left unmatched. The CDR3 here is CASSREGWGETQYF. The CDR3 region has the DNA TGCGCCAGCAGCAGGGAGGGCTGGGGGGAGACCCAGTACTTC. Variable domain in full (rest from reference TRBV5-1 and TRBJ2-5): KAGVTQTPRYLIKTRGQQVTLSCSPISGHRSVSWYQQTPGQGLQFLFEYFSETQRNKGNFPGRFSGRQFSNSRSEMNVSTLELGDSALYLCASSREGWGETQYFGPGTRLLVL.

CDR3 nucleotide sequence: TGTGCCAGCAGTTTAGCCGGACAGGAGTATGGCTACACCTTC. Translated: CASSLAGQEYGYTF. The chain couples TRBV28 to TRBJ1-2; 7 bases match TRBD1. This CDR3 has 14 residues. V gave up 2 bases and J gave up 5 bases; unmatched junction bases: 5. The germline gives CDR1 MDHEN, CDR2 SYDVKM.

The chain joins TRBV29-1 to TRBJ2-5; D is uncertain. The CDR3 contains 13 residues. CDR1 and CDR2 from the germline V gene are SQVTM and ANQGSEA. Deletions cut 6 bases from V and 1 base from J, with 12 bases between. CDR3 DNA: TGCAGCGTGGCAAACAGTGGCCAAGAGACCCAGTACTTC. Translation gives CSVANSGQETQYF.

This clone showed up just once. The chain carries TRBV6-6 and TRBJ1-5, with D possibly being TRBD1 (6 bases). Germline CDR1 MNHNY, CDR2 SVGAGI (reference sequence). The CDR3 loop spans 15 amino acids. Trimming stripped 0 bases from V and 5 bases from J, with 11 bases between. The CDR3 here is CASSYSGRGDQPQHF. The CDR3 region has the DNA TGTGCCAGCAGTTACTCTGGCAGGGGTGATCAGCCCCAGCATTTT.

The rearrangement joins TRBV3-1 (or the pseudogene TRBV3-2) to TRBJ2-5, with 8 bases lining up with TRBD2. V gave up 1 base and J gave up 2 bases; unmatched junction bases: 6. CDR1 is LGHDT and CDR2 is YNNKEL in the germline V gene (reference sequence). This CDR3 contains 16 residues. The DNA of the CDR3 is TGTGCCAGCAGCCAAGGACTAGCGCCTGGGCAAGAGACCCAGTACTTC. This translates into CASSQGLAPGQETQYF.

This clone has only a few counts. In DNA form, the CDR3 reads TGTGCCAGCAGCAAAGTCCGGGAACCCCTCTCTGGAAACACCATATATTTT. This gives the protein CASSKVREPLSGNTIYF. This chain links TRBV21-1 with TRBJ1-3. TRBV21-1 is shown as a pseudogene. This CDR3 contains 17 residues.

The CDR3 DNA reads as TGTGCCAGCACCCTGCTAGCGGAACCCGATAAGACGCAGTATTTT. Protein sequence: CASTLLAEPDKTQYF. The chain links TRBV5-4 to TRBJ2-3; 7 nucleotides line up with TRBD2. The CDR3 totals 15 residues. Germline CDR1 is SGHNT and CDR2 is YYREEE (reference sequence). Trimming at V came to 6 bases and at J to 9 bases, leaving 16 bases not matched to a gene.

The J gene is TRBJ2-1, the V gene TRBV25-1, with 9 bases lining up with TRBD1. The CDR3 loop spans 15 amino acids. V lost 3 bases and J lost 8; bases outside the gene matches: 8. Germline assignment: CDR1 MGHDK and CDR2 SYGVNS. CDR3 residues: CASSEGQGRVDEQFF. CDR3 sequence (DNA): TGTGCCAGCAGTGAGGGACAGGGAAGAGTCGATGAGCAGTTCTTC.

The CDR3, as DNA: TGCGCCAGCAGCGGTAGCGGGGGACGTTACAATGAGCAGTTCTTC. Its protein product is CASSGSGGRYNEQFF. The chain is built from TRBV5-1 and TRBJ2-1; the match to TRBD2 covers 9 bases. V was clipped by 4 bases and J by 4 bases; unmatched bases: 6. The germline V gene encodes CDR1 SGHRS and CDR2 YFSETQ. The CDR3 is 15 residues long.

The V and J genes are TRBV14 and TRBJ1-1, with no clear D. The CDR3 consists of 16 residues. Trimming left V 5 bases short and J 4 bases short, with 20 bases between. Germline V gives CDR1 SGHDN, CDR2 FVKESK. CDR3 loop: CASSSPPSQEGTEAFF. As DNA, the CDR3 is TGTGCCAGCAGCTCCCCGCCGTCTCAGGAGGGCACTGAAGCTTTCTTT.